This T cell receptor beta chain was recovered during a study of CXCR3-negative and CXCR3-positive naive CD8 T cells. Overall study findings and caveats: Naive subsets did not differ in surface CD5, and the authors estimated TCR strength using properties of the TRB CDR3. Naive CXCR3-negative and CXCR3-positive cells had similar TRBV-TRBJ usage; memory differed. Much lower diversity was found in memory CD8+ cells, while both naive subsets had comparably high diversity.

The CDR3 contains 15 residues. From germline, CDR1 is LGHNA and CDR2 YSLEER. 5' RACE with UMI labels generated the TRB cDNA libraries. Reanalyzing the 5' RACE reads, TCRdb keeps one entry per CDR3 protein, without DNA. This table holds tens of thousands of distinct CDR3 sequences. As to this clonotype: Its antigen is still unknown.

Each CD8+ T cell subset was sorted in triplicate, around 300,000 cells each. Sequences were obtained from memory CD8+ T cells from blood. This chain links TRBV4-3 with TRBJ2-7. The sequence derives from a human donor in good health. Some clones in this sample may be carry-over from other donors' samples. CDR3 loop: CASSQARNDPYEQYF.